This note documents a single TCR beta chain sequence. The target of this receptor is not known. Base qualities were left out, and no much larger clone turns up one base away. Receptors were amplified or captured by the immunoSEQ multiplex PCR assay. For the multiplex PCR, a mixture combining 60 forward primers for TCR Vbeta segments and 13 reverse primers for TCR Jbeta segments was used. The CDR3 region of rearranged TCR beta genes was amplified from genomic DNA by a multiplex PCR assay. Amplified TCR beta libraries were sequenced as 87-base-pair reads on the Illumina HiSeq System. As for the original processing: In a later analysis, 70 million to 95 million unique TCR beta chains were counted across the approximately 620 repertoires, and around 11 million of these chains were shared by at least two donors. Raw reads were error-corrected and collapsed into unique sequences with a nearest-neighbor algorithm that merged closely related sequences to remove PCR and sequencing errors. Alignment of CDR3 sequences to IMGT reference sequences was used to assign V, D and J gene segments. For a sequence to be retained, a match of at least six nucleotides to both a V gene segment and a J gene segment was required. Rearrangements were called productive when the CDR3 lacked stop codons and stayed in frame with V and J; all others were non-productive. Following IMGT convention, CDR3 was defined as the stretch from the second conserved V-encoded cysteine up to the conserved J-encoded phenylalanine. Sequences without an unambiguous match to a single V gene segment were excluded from the earlier analysis of 500 to 700 of the donors. In an earlier analysis of some 590 of the donors, V segments were called functional above 56.7% productive rearrangements and were called segregating when the between-donor standard deviation exceeded 5%. A statistical classification framework was developed to diagnose cytomegalovirus status using the catalog of TCR beta chain sequences. A later analysis assigned V and J genes by comparing TCR nucleotide sequences with IMGT/GENE-DB human TR gene sequences. In a later analysis, CDR3 sequences and most-parsimonious VDJ recombination scenarios were assigned using the TCRdist pipeline. In a later analysis, every TCR beta chain was defined by the combination of its CDR3 amino acid sequence and its V-gene family, and reads without a unique V-gene family were dropped. To address suspected cross-contamination and a sequencing artifact, a later analysis removed 550 to 750 highly shared, low-generation-probability nucleotide sequences. A later analysis calculated a clonal expansion index for each public chain from normalized within-repertoire ranks of inferred template counts. In a later analysis, generation probabilities were computed using a VDJ recombination model fitted to out-of-frame rearrangements, and the results were checked against IGoR. In a later analysis, hypergeometric tests were used to score TCR-TCR, TCR-HLA and TCR-CMV co-occurrence, with a repertoire-size bias correction applied to TCR pairs. A later analysis estimated false discovery rates by permuting HLA or CMV assignments 20 times. In a later analysis, co-occurring TCRs were grouped using DBSCAN, and TCRdist sequence similarity was added for clustering within HLA-allele-positive subsets. Co-occurrence clustering excluded repertoires with fewer than 30,000 or more than 120,000 public chains, plus five with anomalous nucleotide sharing. Entries here come from immuneACCESS through TCRdb and include only in-frame sequences with V and J called. Some clones fail to appear in such tables; in the studies checked, an unresolved V gene covers under half of the shortfall, and the cause of the remainder is unknown. The V and J calls and the clone size are those of that table, but D and trimming were determined from the DNA. Present in this sample are approximately 190,000 clones, roughly 84% of which were seen just once. Around 3% of the sample lies in the top ten.

The CDR3 sequence holds 17 residues, the cysteine and phenylalanine included. The only DNA kept is the CDR3, 51 bases in frame from the first base. In total, roughly 670 healthy bone marrow donors made up the cohort. Cohort members were all nominally healthy when sampled, although unrecorded immune exposures were likely present. The donor was CMV seropositive and belonged to the group of more than 250 seropositive cohort members. Every donor gave a peripheral blood sample, and the peripheral blood mononuclear cells from that sample were used for TCR beta sequencing. The Qiagen DNeasy Blood Extraction Kit was used to extract genomic DNA from the blood cell samples. The data derive from a study of cytomegalovirus exposure and HLA in healthy donors (dated by TCRdb to the late 2010s). As for the study more broadly: An earlier analysis of about 560 of the donors reported approximately 300 Gb of sequence data and 117 million unique TCR beta sequences obtained from approximately 180 million T cells. About 300 gigabases of sequencing data and around 88 million unique TCR sequences made up an early release that covered under 750 HLA-typed donors. Of the roughly 400 genotyped donors, 65% to 90% fell in the genetic ancestry cluster associated with self-reported Caucasian donors. The study was designed to test whether signatures of past pathogen exposure could be identified by cataloging public T cell receptors. Using immunosequencing, the study profiled T cell repertoires from about 620 subjects and related those repertoires to cytomegalovirus serostatus. In addition to the first cohort of 500 to 850 subjects, a separate validation cohort of about 120 different subjects was used. To predict cytomegalovirus infection status, the study brought together high-throughput TCR immunosequencing, statistical association of individual TCRs with disease status, and machine learning. To study patterns of TCR occurrence, a later analysis re-analyzed previously published TCR beta repertoires from several hundred donors and added high-resolution HLA genotyping. In the later analysis, no new phenotypic data were used to find candidate immune exposures; instead, reliance was placed on TCR beta sequences and their occurrence across donors. To decide whether each TCR beta V gene segment behaved as functional or pseudogenic, an earlier analysis of some 540 of the donors relied on high-throughput TCR beta sequencing. Donor age, sex, ethnicity and CMV serostatus were compiled alongside the repertoire data. A later genetic analysis used genome-wide SNP genotypes for about 65% of the roughly 670 donors, treating that subset as a discovery cohort. Every discovery cohort repertoire had been produced on one sequencing platform. Both class I and class II loci were covered by HLA typing, at four-digit resolution. The number of donors typed differed by locus, with about 629-640 for A, B, C, DRB1 and DQB1, roughly 550 for DQA1, 606 for DPA1, and over 400 for DPB1. Because of strong linkage in the cohort, 4 to 6 DR-DQ haplotypes were treated as single units for association and clustering. Across approximately 400 genotyped donors of the cohort, an average of about 250,000 unique TCR beta nucleotide sequences per donor were sequenced, and about a sixth of those sequences were non-productive.

General findings and caveats noted by the study authors: A further reported finding was that TCR beta sequences accurately predicted the HLA-A and HLA-B alleles for most subjects in the first cohort. In vitro tests confirmed that three of the cytomegalovirus-associated TCR beta chains recognize cytomegalovirus antigens. In an earlier analysis of fewer than 750 of the donors, most TCR beta V segments were observed in productive rearrangements about 87% or about 30% of the time, broadly matching IMGT annotations. In a later genetic analysis, fewer N-insertions in productive TCRs were reported among donors in an Asian-associated ancestry cluster than the approximately 670-donor mean. Because HLA typing was unavailable for some donors at each locus, only the typed subset was used in association tests. V-gene and J-gene trimming of TCR beta chains was associated with a missense DCLRE1C variant in a later genetic analysis, and the association was replicated in an independent cohort. For the cohort, immune exposure information was limited to CMV serostatus. In both the original and validation cohorts, the classifier was reported to diagnose cytomegalovirus status with high specificity and sensitivity. A later analysis reported that several top co-occurrence clusters appeared linked to parvovirus B19, influenza, CMV and Epstein-Barr virus. The presence/absence analyses assumed that sequencing depth was roughly uniform across donors, and that assumption may not be true. In the study, 164 TCR beta chains were listed as associated with cytomegalovirus. The sequencing pipeline was judged likely to have produced a cluster of highly shared sequence variants as a technical artifact. According to a later analysis, TCR association rates differed among HLA loci, with DRB1 alleles showing the most associated TCRs and HLA-C alleles showing the fewest. Assigning TCR associations to individual alleles was difficult when HLA alleles, especially DR and DQ, strongly co-occurred. Specific HLA alleles were associated with 15,000 to 20,000 TCR beta sequences at a false discovery rate of 0.05 in a later analysis. In a later analysis, HLA-associated TCR beta chains showed more clonal expansion and lower generation probabilities than non-associated chains that were equally common. Some IMGT-functional V segments, including TRBV6-2 and TRBV6-3, could not be distinguished by the 87-base-pair reads and were therefore excluded. This cohort had only TCR beta chains sequenced, and the lack of alpha or paired-chain data limited which features could be detected. The authors suggested that the approach could potentially be extended to other disease states and immunological phenotypes. Because counts were too low, some 16 rarely observed V segments, including chromosome 9 orphons, were excluded from the earlier analysis of 587 of the donors. Most TCR sequences were observed very rarely across donors, whereas some public TCRs were present in many individuals. Most CMV-associated TCR beta chains appeared to be HLA-restricted in a later analysis, and the HLA associations seemed to be driven largely by CMV exposure. Linkage disequilibrium might explain the correlated functional status among segregating V segments, but an unknown experimental factor could not be excluded.

Rearrangement joined TRBV21-1 to TRBJ2-1; the table's D call, TRBD1, was not checked against the DNA. TRBV21-1 is reported as a pseudogene. Sequenced: PBMCs. This TCR was sampled from a woman between 50 and 59 years old in good health and CMV-seropositive. The bases are TGTGCCAGCAGGCCATGGACAGGGGAGGGTCTTAGGAATGAGCAGTTCTTC. Translated, this is CASRPWTGEGLRNEQFF.